Listed below are T cell receptor beta chains from one sample, sequenced in a study of blood T cell repertoires in COVID-19. TCRdb's copy holds only in-frame clones and misses some; the assay was immunoSEQ multiplex PCR. The sample includes more than 200,000 clones, about 86% of them seen just once. The sample comprised peripheral blood. These TCRs come from a man younger than 45 with active or convalescent COVID-19. The CDR3 runs from the conserved cysteine through the conserved F or W. The order of the fields is V gene, clone size, CDR3 length, J gene, D gene, CDR3 DNA, CDR3 protein. A D gene is named only where the DNA matches it firmly. Clone size is given for some rows only: seen once, a few or many times, or a class if the clone is expanded.

>TRBV7-2|-|17|TRBJ1-6|-
TGTGCCAGCAGCTTAGGAAATTTGTCGGGGGATAATTCACCCCTCCACTTT
CASSLGNLSGDNSPLHF
>TRBV6-5|-|13|TRBJ2-5|-
TGTGCCAGCATCAGACAGCTCCAAGAGACCCAGTACTTC
CASIRQLQETQYF
>TRBV3-1/TRBV3-2|-|15|TRBJ1-1|-
TGTGCCAGCAGCCACAGCGACAGAACGAACACTGAAGCTTTCTTT
CASSHSDRTNTEAFF
>TRBV11-3|-|15|TRBJ2-5|-
TGTGCCAGCAGCTTAGGATTTAGGACAGAAGAGACCCAGTACTTC
CASSLGFRTEETQYF
>TRBV27|-|12|TRBJ2-7|TRBD1
TGTGCCAGTACAGGGGTAGGGTCCGAGCAGTACTTC
CASTGVGSEQYF
>TRBV14|-|12|TRBJ2-7|TRBD2
TGTGCCAGCAGCCCTAGCGGGGGGGCCCAGTACTTC
CASSPSGGAQYF
>TRBV7-2|-|16|TRBJ1-2|-
TGTGCCAGCAGCCGTGCAGGGGTCAGGGAGAGCTATGGCTACACCTTC
CASSRAGVRESYGYTF
>TRBV6-6|-|16|TRBJ1-3|-
TGTGCCAGCAGTTACGTACCCGACAGCCCTGGAAACACCATATATTTT
CASSYVPDSPGNTIYF
>TRBV29-1|-|13|TRBJ2-2|-
TGCAGCGTTGACAGGGCGAACACCGGGGAGCTGTTTTTT
CSVDRANTGELFF
>TRBV29-1|-|11|TRBJ1-1|-
TGCAGCGTGAACAGGTATACTGAAGCTTTCTTT
CSVNRYTEAFF
>TRBV7-2|-|13|TRBJ2-3|TRBD1
TGTGCCAGCAGCGGGACAGGGGCAGATACGCAGTATTTT
CASSGTGADTQYF
>TRBV11-3|-|18|TRBJ2-7|TRBD1
TGTGCCAGCAGCCCAGAAATAGGGACAGGCACGAGCTCCTACGAGCAGTACTTC
CASSPEIGTGTSSYEQYF
>TRBV5-5|-|14|TRBJ1-2|-
TGTGCCAGCAGCTTGGACCAGGGCCCCTATGGCTACACCTTC
CASSLDQGPYGYTF
>TRBV19|few|16|TRBJ1-1|TRBD1
TGTGCCAGTAGTGAGCCGGGACAGGGGGCGGTCACTGAAGCTTTCTTT
CASSEPGQGAVTEAFF
>TRBV6-1|few|14|TRBJ1-2|-
TGTGCCAGCAGTGAAAGGGGAGGGGGAGATGGCTACACCTTC
CASSERGGGDGYTF
>TRBV7-9|-|13|TRBJ1-1|-
TGTGCCAGCAGCTTAGCCCGGGGAGGGAGGGCTTTCTTT
CASSLARGGRAFF
>TRBV27|-|14|TRBJ2-1|TRBD2
TGTGCCAGCAGTTTAGGGACTATCTACAATGAGCAGTTCTTC
CASSLGTIYNEQFF
>TRBV6-2/TRBV6-3|-|16|TRBJ2-5|TRBD2
TGTGCCAGCAGTCTCCTACTAGCGGGGGGGCAAGAGACCCAGTACTTC
CASSLLLAGGQETQYF
>TRBV5-1|-|14|TRBJ2-7|-
TGCGCCAGCAGCTTTACTCTAGACTCCTACGAGCAGTACTTC
CASSFTLDSYEQYF
>TRBV7-2|-|16|TRBJ2-3|TRBD2
TGTGCCAGCAGCTCCTTACTAGCGGGGGTGGAAGATACGCAGTATTTT
CASSSLLAGVEDTQYF
>TRBV6-5|-|14|TRBJ1-1|TRBD1
TGTGCCAGCAGGGGGGACAGGGATTACACTGAAGCTTTCTTT
CASRGDRDYTEAFF
>TRBV21-1|-|15|TRBJ2-1|-
TGTGCCAGCAGCAAAGTCGTTCGGGGACTAGGGGGGCAGTTCTTC
CASSKVVRGLGGQFF
>TRBV12-3/TRBV12-4|-|12|TRBJ2-7|-
TGTGCCAGCAGTCCCAGCTCCTACGAGCAGTACTTC
CASSPSSYEQYF
>TRBV6-4|-|15|TRBJ2-1|TRBD2
TGTGCCAGCAGCCAGACTAGCGGGGGGCACAATGAGCAGTTCTTC
CASSQTSGGHNEQFF
>TRBV19|-|20|TRBJ2-6|TRBD1
TGTGCCAGTAAGAAAGGGGGAAGGGACAGGTCTCTCTCTGGGGCCAACGTCCTGACTTTC
CASKKGGRDRSLSGANVLTF
>TRBV18|-|16|TRBJ2-3|TRBD2
TGTGCCAGCTCACCCCCCACTAGCGGGGGCACAGATACGCAGTATTTT
CASSPPTSGGTDTQYF
>TRBV6-1|-|12|TRBJ2-7|TRBD1
TGTGCCAGCAGTGAAACAGGGGACGAGCAGTACTTC
CASSETGDEQYF
>TRBV3-1/TRBV3-2|-|14|TRBJ2-3|TRBD1
TGTGCCAGCAGCCGGGACAGGGTGGGGGATACGCAGTATTTT
CASSRDRVGDTQYF
>TRBV19|-|13|TRBJ2-1|TRBD2
TGTGCCAGTAGTATTTCTAGCGGCGGAACCCTGTTCTTC
CASSISSGGTLFF
>TRBV19|-|16|TRBJ1-5|TRBD1
TGTGCCAGTAGTATACCCGGGACAGGGGACAATCAGCCCCAGCATTTT
CASSIPGTGDNQPQHF
>TRBV6-5|-|14|TRBJ1-2|-
TGTGCCAGCAGTTACAGCTTCAATAACTATGGCTACACCTTC
CASSYSFNNYGYTF
>TRBV7-2|-|15|TRBJ2-3|-
TGTGCCAGCAGCTTAGTGGGGGCTCCCGTAGATACGCAGTATTTT
CASSLVGAPVDTQYF
>TRBV11-2|-|13|TRBJ1-3|-
TGTGCCAGCACGGGGTCGTCTGGAAACACCATATATTTT
CASTGSSGNTIYF
>TRBV7-9|once|13|TRBJ2-5|-
TGTGCCAGCAGCTTAGACTGGCAAGAGACCCAGTACTTC
CASSLDWQETQYF
>TRBV5-6|-|17|TRBJ1-4|TRBD1
TGTGCCAGCAGCTTTTGGACAGGGGCTTGGAGGGTAGAAAAACTGTTTTTT
CASSFWTGAWRVEKLFF
>TRBV4-2|-|15|TRBJ2-3|TRBD2
TGTGCCAGCAGCCTCAATCGGGGGGGCCCAGATACGCAGTATTTT
CASSLNRGGPDTQYF
>TRBV30|few|15|TRBJ2-5|TRBD2
TGTGCCTGGAGTAGGTTAGCGGGGGGGCAAGAGACCCAGTACTTC
CAWSRLAGGQETQYF
>TRBV7-2|-|15|TRBJ2-1|TRBD1
TGTGCCAGCAGCTTAACTCGGGGACAGTACAATGAGCAGTTCTTC
CASSLTRGQYNEQFF
>TRBV15|-|15|TRBJ1-4|-
TGTGCCACCAGCAGGAACAGGGTCCTGTCTGAAAAACTGTTTTTT
CATSRNRVLSEKLFF
>TRBV7-3|once|15|TRBJ2-5|-
TGTGCCAGCAGCCCCACCCCGGGGTCTGGGCAGACCCAGTACTTC
CASSPTPGSGQTQYF
>TRBV30|-|11|TRBJ1-1|-
TGTGCCTGGACTGCGGGGAATAGAGCTTTCTTT
CAWTAGNRAFF
>TRBV7-6|-|15|TRBJ1-5|TRBD1
TGTGCCAGCAGCTTATCGGGACAGGTCAATCAGCCCCAGCATTTT
CASSLSGQVNQPQHF
>TRBV29-1|-|14|TRBJ2-7|-
TGCAGCGTTGCGCCGAGACGGGGAAATTACGAGCAGTACTTC
CSVAPRRGNYEQYF
>TRBV13|-|15|TRBJ2-1|-
TGTGCCAGCAGCTTAGGGACAGGCACCTACAATGAGCAGTTCTTC
CASSLGTGTYNEQFF
>TRBV6-4|few|15|TRBJ2-1|-
TGTGCCAGCAGTGACTCGCCCCGGGTAGAGAATGAGCAGTTCTTC
CASSDSPRVENEQFF
>TRBV19|-|16|TRBJ2-2|TRBD2
TGTGCCAGTAGTGCCGCTAGCGGGGTTGGCACCGGGGAGCTGTTTTTT
CASSAASGVGTGELFF
>TRBV30|-|13|TRBJ1-1|-
TGTGCCTGGAGTGTACTGCCGCACACTGAAGCTTTCTTT
CAWSVLPHTEAFF
>TRBV6-5|-|15|TRBJ1-2|-
TGTGCCAGCAGGGGGCTGAGGCCTCCCAACTATGGCTACACCTTC
CASRGLRPPNYGYTF
>TRBV4-1|-|13|TRBJ1-5|-
TGCGCCAGCAGCCAAGACGGGGGTCAGCCCCAGCATTTT
CASSQDGGQPQHF
>TRBV11-2|once|16|TRBJ2-1|TRBD1
TGTGCCAGCAGCCACCACAGGGGCCTCCGGTACAATGAGCAGTTCTTC
CASSHHRGLRYNEQFF
>TRBV9|few|17|TRBJ2-1|TRBD2
TGTGCCAGCAGCGTAGAGGGGGGACTAGCGTCCTCCGATGAGCAGTTCTTC
CASSVEGGLASSDEQFF
>TRBV19|-|15|TRBJ1-2|-
TGTGCCAGTAGTATAGATACCGCGGCTTGGGGCGGCTACACCTTC
CASSIDTAAWGGYTF
>TRBV5-1|-|15|TRBJ1-1|-
TGCGCCAGCAGCTCCCACAGCATGGCGAACACTGAAGCTTTCTTT
CASSSHSMANTEAFF
>TRBV19|-|17|TRBJ2-5|TRBD2
TGTGCCAGTAGTGGCCCGACTAGCGGGACGTATGCTGAGACCCAGTACTTC
CASSGPTSGTYAETQYF
>TRBV19|once|17|TRBJ2-2|TRBD1
TGTGCCAGTAGAAATAAGAGGGGACAGGGGAACACCGGGGAGCTGTTTTTT
CASRNKRGQGNTGELFF